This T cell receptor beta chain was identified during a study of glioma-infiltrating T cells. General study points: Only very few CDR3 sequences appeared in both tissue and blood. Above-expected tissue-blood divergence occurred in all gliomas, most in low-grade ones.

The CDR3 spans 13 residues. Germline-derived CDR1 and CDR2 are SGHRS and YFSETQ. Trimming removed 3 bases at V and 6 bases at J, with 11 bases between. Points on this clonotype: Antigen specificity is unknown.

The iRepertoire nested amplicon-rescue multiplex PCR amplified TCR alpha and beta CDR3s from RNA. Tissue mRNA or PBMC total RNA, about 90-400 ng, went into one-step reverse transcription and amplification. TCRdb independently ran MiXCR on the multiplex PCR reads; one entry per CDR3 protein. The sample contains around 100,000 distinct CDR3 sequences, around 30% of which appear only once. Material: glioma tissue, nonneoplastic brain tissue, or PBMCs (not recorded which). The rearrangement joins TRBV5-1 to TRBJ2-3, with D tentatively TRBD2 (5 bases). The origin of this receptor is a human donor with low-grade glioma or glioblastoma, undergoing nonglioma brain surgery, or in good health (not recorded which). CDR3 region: CASSSGSSDTQYF. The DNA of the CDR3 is TGCGCCAGCAGCTCGGGAAGCTCGGATACGCAGTATTTT.